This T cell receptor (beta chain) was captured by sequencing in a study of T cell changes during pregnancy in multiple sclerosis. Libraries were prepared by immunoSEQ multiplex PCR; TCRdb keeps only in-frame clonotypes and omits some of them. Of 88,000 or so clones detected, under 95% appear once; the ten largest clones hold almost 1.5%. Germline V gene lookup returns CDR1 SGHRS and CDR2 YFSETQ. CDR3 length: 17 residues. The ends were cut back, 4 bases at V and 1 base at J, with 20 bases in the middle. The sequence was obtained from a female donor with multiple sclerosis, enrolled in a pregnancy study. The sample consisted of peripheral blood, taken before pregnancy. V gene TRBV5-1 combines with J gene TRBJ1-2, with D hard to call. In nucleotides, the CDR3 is TGCGCCAGCAGCCCTAGTCTAGCCGCCGCTATTAACTATGGCTACACCTTC. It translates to CASSPSLAAAINYGYTF.